The TCR beta chain described here comes from a study of CD8+ T cells in alopecia areata. Whole-study context: The study gave treated patients oral tofacitinib at 5 to 10 mg twice daily. Percent of scalp involved defined treated patients' severity scores.

Noted treatment: oral pan-JAK inhibitor, 5-10 mg twice daily. Those with alopecia areata gave lesional scalp punch biopsies and peripheral blood. Starting from PBMCs, sorting isolated CD4+ and CD8+ T cells. Reverse transcription of extracted RNA yielded cDNA, which provided the sequencing template. Profiled with immunoSEQ multiplex PCR; TCRdb holds only in-frame clones, not every one. The sample lists nearly 95,000 clones, about two thirds occurring once. Germline V gene sequence: CDR1 SQVTM, CDR2 ANQGSEA. The CDR3 sequence is 16 residues long. The junction had 13 bases not matched to a gene; V was cut back by 4 bases and J by 6 bases.

The material was CD8+ T cells sorted from blood, obtained at approximately week 44, from a patient treated with tofacitinib. This TCR came from a human donor with alopecia areata. V usage is TRBV29-1 and J usage is TRBJ2-1; 9 positions match TRBD2. The CDR3 sequence is CSVGGGAEGYPNEQFF. For the CDR3, the DNA is TGCAGCGTTGGCGGGGGGGCCGAAGGCTACCCCAATGAGCAGTTCTTC.